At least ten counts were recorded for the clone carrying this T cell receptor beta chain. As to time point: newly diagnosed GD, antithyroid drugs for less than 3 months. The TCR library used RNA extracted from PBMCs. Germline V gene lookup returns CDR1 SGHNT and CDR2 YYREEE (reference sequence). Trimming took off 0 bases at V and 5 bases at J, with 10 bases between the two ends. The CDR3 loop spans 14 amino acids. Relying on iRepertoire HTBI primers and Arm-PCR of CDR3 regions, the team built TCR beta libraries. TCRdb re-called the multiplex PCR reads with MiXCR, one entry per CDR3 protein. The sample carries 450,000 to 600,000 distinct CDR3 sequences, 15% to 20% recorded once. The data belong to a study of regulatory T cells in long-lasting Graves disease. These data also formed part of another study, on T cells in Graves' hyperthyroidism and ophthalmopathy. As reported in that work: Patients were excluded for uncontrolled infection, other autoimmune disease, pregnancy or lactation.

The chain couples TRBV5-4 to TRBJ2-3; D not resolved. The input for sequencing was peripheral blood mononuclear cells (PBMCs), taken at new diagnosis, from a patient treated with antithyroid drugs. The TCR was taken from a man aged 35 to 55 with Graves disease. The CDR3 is CASSLVLEGDTQYF. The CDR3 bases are TGTGCCAGCAGCTTGGTCCTAGAAGGAGATACGCAGTATTTT.